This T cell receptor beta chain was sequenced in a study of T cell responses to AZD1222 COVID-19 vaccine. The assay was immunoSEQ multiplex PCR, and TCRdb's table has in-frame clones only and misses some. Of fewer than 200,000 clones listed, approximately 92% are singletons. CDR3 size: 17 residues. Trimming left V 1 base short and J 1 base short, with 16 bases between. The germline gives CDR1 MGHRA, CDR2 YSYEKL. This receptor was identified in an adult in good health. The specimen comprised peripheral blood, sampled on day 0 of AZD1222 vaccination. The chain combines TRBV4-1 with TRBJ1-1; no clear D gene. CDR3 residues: CASSQVRLDNSNTEAFF. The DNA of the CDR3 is TGCGCCAGCAGCCAAGTCCGACTGGATAATTCGAACACTGAAGCTTTCTTT.